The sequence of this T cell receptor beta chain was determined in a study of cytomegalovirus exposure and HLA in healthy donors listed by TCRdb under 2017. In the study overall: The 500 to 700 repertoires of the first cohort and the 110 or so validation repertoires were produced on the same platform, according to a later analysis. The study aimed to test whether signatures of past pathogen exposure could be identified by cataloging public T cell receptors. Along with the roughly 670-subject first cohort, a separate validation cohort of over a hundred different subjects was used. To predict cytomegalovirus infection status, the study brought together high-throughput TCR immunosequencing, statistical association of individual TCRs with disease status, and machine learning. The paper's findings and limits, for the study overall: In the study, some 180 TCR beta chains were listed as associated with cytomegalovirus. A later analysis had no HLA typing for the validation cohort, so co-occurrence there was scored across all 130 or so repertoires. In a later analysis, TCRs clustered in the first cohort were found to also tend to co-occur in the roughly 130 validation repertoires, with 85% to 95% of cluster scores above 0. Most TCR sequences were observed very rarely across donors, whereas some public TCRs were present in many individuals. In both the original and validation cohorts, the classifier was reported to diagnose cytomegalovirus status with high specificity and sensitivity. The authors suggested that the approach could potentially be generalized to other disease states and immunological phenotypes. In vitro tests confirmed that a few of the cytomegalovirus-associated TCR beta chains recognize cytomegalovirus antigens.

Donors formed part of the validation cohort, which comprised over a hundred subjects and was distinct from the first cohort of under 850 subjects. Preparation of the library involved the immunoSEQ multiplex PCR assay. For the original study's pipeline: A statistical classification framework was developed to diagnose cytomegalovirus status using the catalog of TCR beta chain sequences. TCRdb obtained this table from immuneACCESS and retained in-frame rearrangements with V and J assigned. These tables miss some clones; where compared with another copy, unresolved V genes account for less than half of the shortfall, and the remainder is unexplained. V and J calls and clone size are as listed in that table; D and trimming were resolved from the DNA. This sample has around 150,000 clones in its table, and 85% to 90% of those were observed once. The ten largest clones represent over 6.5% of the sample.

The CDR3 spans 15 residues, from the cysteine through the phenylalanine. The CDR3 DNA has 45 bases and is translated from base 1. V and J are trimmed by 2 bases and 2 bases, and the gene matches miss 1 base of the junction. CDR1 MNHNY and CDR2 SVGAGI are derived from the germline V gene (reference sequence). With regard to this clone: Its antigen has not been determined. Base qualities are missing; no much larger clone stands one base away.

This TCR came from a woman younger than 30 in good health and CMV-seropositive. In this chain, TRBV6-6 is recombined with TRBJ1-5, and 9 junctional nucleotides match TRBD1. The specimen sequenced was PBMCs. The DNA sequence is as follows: TGTGCCAGCAGTTACCGGACAGGGGGCAATCAGCCCCAGCATTTT. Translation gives CASSYRTGGNQPQHF.